The T cell receptor (beta chain) described here comes from a study of control samples from healthy donors and cancer patients. Between the trimmed V and J ends, which lost 7 bases and 0 bases, there was a span of 24 bases. CDR1 MNHEY and CDR2 SMNVEV come from the germline V gene (reference sequence). The CDR3 has 18 amino acids. TCRdb's table, derived via immunoSEQ multiplex PCR, lists solely in-frame clones and lacks some. The sample includes fewer than 250,000 clones. The chain couples TRBV27 to TRBJ1-1; D is unresolved. The sample comprised blood. This receptor was obtained from a young woman in good health. CDR3 region: CASILPGRGEFMNTEAFF. CDR3 DNA: TGTGCCAGCATTCTTCCCGGTCGCGGTGAATTTATGAACACTGAAGCTTTCTTT.